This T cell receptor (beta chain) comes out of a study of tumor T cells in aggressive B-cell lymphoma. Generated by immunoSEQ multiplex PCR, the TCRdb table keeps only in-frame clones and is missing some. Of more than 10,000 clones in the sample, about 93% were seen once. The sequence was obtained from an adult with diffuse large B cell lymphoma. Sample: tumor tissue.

The CDR3: CATRDSKKLFF. In DNA, the CDR3 is TGTGCCACCCGGGACAGTAAAAAACTGTTTTTT. The rearrangement uses TRBV6-1 and TRBJ1-4; 7 bases map to TRBD1. V dropped 10 bases and J dropped 9; count of bases not matched to a gene: 5. This CDR3 spans 11 amino acids. Germline V gene data show CDR1 as MNHNS and CDR2 as SASEGT.